This is a list of T cell receptor beta chains from one sample in a study of shared clonotypes between healthy human individuals. Data came from immunoSEQ multiplex PCR; TCRdb stores just in-frame clones and leaves some out. The sample lists about 490,000 clones; roughly four fifths were seen once. The specimen was PBMCs. The receptors originated from a woman in her thirties or forties in good health. Some clones in this sample may be carry-over from other donors' samples. Each CDR3 is given with its conserved first and last residue. The D gene is left open where the match is weak. Rows may omit the clone size; those that give it use once, few, many or a size class.

DNA: TGCAGCGGAACCTCGGGACAGGGGGTCGATACGCAGTATTTT
CDR3: CSGTSGQGVDTQYF
length: 14
size: NA
D: TRBD1
V: TRBV29-1
J: TRBJ2-3

DNA: TGTGCCAGCAGCACGACCCGGACACGGAGCTACGAGCAGTACTTC
CDR3: CASSTTRTRSYEQYF
length: 15
size: NA
D: NA
V: TRBV7-9
J: TRBJ2-7

DNA: TGTGCCAGCAGCCGAACCCCGGGGATCACAGATACGCAGTATTTT
CDR3: CASSRTPGITDTQYF
length: 15
size: NA
D: NA
V: TRBV7-6
J: TRBJ2-3

DNA: TGTGCCAGCAGTTTAAAGGGTCACGAGCAGTACTTC
CDR3: CASSLKGHEQYF
length: 12
size: once
D: NA
V: TRBV28
J: TRBJ2-7

DNA: TGTGCCAGCAGCTTGCCTGGACAGCCTATGGGGTTCTTT
CDR3: CASSLPGQPMGFF
length: 13
size: NA
D: NA
V: TRBV5-6
J: TRBJ1-1

DNA: TGTGCCAGCAGCCAAGATTGGACAGGGGTTCTCGAAAAACTGTTTTTT
CDR3: CASSQDWTGVLEKLFF
length: 16
size: NA
D: TRBD1
V: TRBV14
J: TRBJ1-4

DNA: TGCGACAGCAGCCAAGATTCAGGGGGCTACAATGAGCAGTTCTTC
CDR3: CDSSQDSGGYNEQFF
length: 15
size: NA
D: TRBD1
V: TRBV4-3
J: TRBJ2-1

DNA: TGTGCCAGCAGTCAAAAAGCAGATACGCAGTATTTT
CDR3: CASSQKADTQYF
length: 12
size: NA
D: NA
V: TRBV6-5
J: TRBJ2-3

DNA: TGCGCCAGCAGCGTACAGGGAACAACTAATGAAAAACTGTTTTTT
CDR3: CASSVQGTTNEKLFF
length: 15
size: NA
D: NA
V: TRBV5-1
J: TRBJ1-4

DNA: TGTGCCAGCACCTCAACCCGGTCAGCTAACTATGGCTACACCTTC
CDR3: CASTSTRSANYGYTF
length: 15
size: few
D: NA
V: TRBV2
J: TRBJ1-2

DNA: TGTGCCAGCAGCGGGGGAGGCAATCAGCCCCAGCACTTT
CDR3: CASSGGGNQPQHF
length: 13
size: NA
D: NA
V: TRBV9
J: TRBJ1-5

DNA: TGTGCCAGCACCCCCACAGGTTACGGAAACACCATATATTTT
CDR3: CASTPTGYGNTIYF
length: 14
size: NA
D: NA
V: TRBV6-1
J: TRBJ1-3

DNA: TGTGCCAGCAGCTCCGTCCCGGGGACGGGTGAAATCTATGGCTACACCTTC
CDR3: CASSSVPGTGEIYGYTF
length: 17
size: NA
D: NA
V: TRBV7-9
J: TRBJ1-2

DNA: TGTGCCAGCAGTCGGGGACAGCTGGGCCCCTACGAGCAGTACTTC
CDR3: CASSRGQLGPYEQYF
length: 15
size: many
D: TRBD1
V: TRBV28
J: TRBJ2-7

DNA: TGCGCCAGCAGCACTGGACAGGGCCCCTACAATGAGCAGTTCTTC
CDR3: CASSTGQGPYNEQFF
length: 15
size: NA
D: TRBD1
V: TRBV5-1
J: TRBJ2-1

DNA: TGTGCCAGCAGCCCCTGGGGCAGCTCCTACAATGAGCAGTTCTTC
CDR3: CASSPWGSSYNEQFF
length: 15
size: NA
D: NA
V: TRBV9
J: TRBJ2-1

DNA: TGTGCCAGCAGTCAATCACGGAGGGCCGGCGGGGAGCTGTTTTTT
CDR3: CASSQSRRAGGELFF
length: 15
size: NA
D: NA
V: TRBV16
J: TRBJ2-2

DNA: TGTGCCAGCAGCCTTCTTTCGGTAGGGGTCTACAATGAGCAGTTCTTC
CDR3: CASSLLSVGVYNEQFF
length: 16
size: once
D: NA
V: TRBV7-9
J: TRBJ2-1

DNA: TGTGCCAGCAGCCCAGAGGACAGGGGTGGCAATGAGCAGTTCTTC
CDR3: CASSPEDRGGNEQFF
length: 15
size: few
D: TRBD1
V: TRBV6-4
J: TRBJ2-1

DNA: TGTGCCAGCAGCTTAGCTATCCAGGGCACTGAAGCTTTCTTT
CDR3: CASSLAIQGTEAFF
length: 14
size: NA
D: NA
V: TRBV13
J: TRBJ1-1

DNA: TGTGCCAGCAGCTTGGGGGGCAGGAACACTGAAGCTTTCTTT
CDR3: CASSLGGRNTEAFF
length: 14
size: NA
D: NA
V: TRBV5-8
J: TRBJ1-1

DNA: TGTGCCAGCAGCTTAAGCCTAGCGGGGGGTGAGCAGTTCTTC
CDR3: CASSLSLAGGEQFF
length: 14
size: NA
D: TRBD2
V: TRBV7-9
J: TRBJ2-1

DNA: TGTGCCAGCACCCCGGGGGACAGGGGGCTAGATGAGCAGTTCTTC
CDR3: CASTPGDRGLDEQFF
length: 15
size: NA
D: TRBD1
V: TRBV28
J: TRBJ2-1

DNA: TGTGCCAGCTCACCAGCAGGGGACACTGAAGCTTTCTTT
CDR3: CASSPAGDTEAFF
length: 13
size: NA
D: NA
V: TRBV18
J: TRBJ1-1

DNA: TGTGCCAGCAGCTTGGCAGGGCCCTCGGAAGGCTACACCTTC
CDR3: CASSLAGPSEGYTF
length: 14
size: NA
D: NA
V: TRBV5-4
J: TRBJ1-2

DNA: TGTGCCAGCAGCATGATGGGGAATCAGCCCCAGCATTTT
CDR3: CASSMMGNQPQHF
length: 13
size: NA
D: NA
V: TRBV6-6
J: TRBJ1-5

DNA: TGTGCCAGCTCACATGGACTAGCGAATGCGAACACCGGGGAGCTGTTTTTT
CDR3: CASSHGLANANTGELFF
length: 17
size: NA
D: TRBD2
V: TRBV18
J: TRBJ2-2

DNA: TGTGCCAGCAGCCAAGATACTAGCGACTACAATGAGCAGTTCTTC
CDR3: CASSQDTSDYNEQFF
length: 15
size: NA
D: TRBD2
V: TRBV14
J: TRBJ2-1